What follows are 10 T cell receptor beta chains derived from one specimen sequenced in a study of T cell changes during pregnancy in multiple sclerosis. This table comes from immunoSEQ multiplex PCR, and its TCRdb copy is limited to in-frame clones, with some not included. The repertoire holds 100,000 to 130,000 clones, with under 95% as singletons. The starting material was peripheral blood, obtained in the third trimester of pregnancy. These receptors were taken from a female donor in good health, enrolled as a control in a pregnancy study.

V is TRBV12-5 and J is TRBJ2-2, with TRBD1 matching over 7 bases. Trimming cost V 5 bases and J 7 bases; bases outside gene matches: 13. Per germline, CDR1 LGHNT and CDR2 FRNRAP. There are 16 residues in the CDR3. The CDR3 is CASGPRRTGLGGELFF. The CDR3 bases are TGTGCTAGTGGTCCCCGACGGACAGGACTTGGCGGGGAGCTGTTTTTT. The full variable domain, rest sourced from reference TRBV12-5 and TRBJ2-2, is DARVTQTPRHKVTEMGQEVTMRCQPILGHNTVFWYRQTMMQGLELLAYFRNRAPLDDSGMPKDRFSAEMPDATLATLKIQPSEPRDSAVYFCASGPRRTGLGGELFFGEGSRLTVL.

This chain uses TRBV15 with TRBJ2-3, with D unclear. This CDR3 spans 16 amino acids. Trimming stripped 0 bases from V and 7 bases from J, with 17 bases between. CDR1 is LNHNV and CDR2 is YYDKDF in the germline V gene (reference sequence). CDR3 sequence (DNA): TGTGCCACCAGCAGAGATCTTAGCTACCCCCAACATACGCAGTATTTT. Residues: CATSRDLSYPQHTQYF.

This chain uses TRBV5-4 with TRBJ2-5, with 12 positions matching TRBD1. The germline gives CDR1 SGHNT, CDR2 YYREEE (reference sequence). This CDR3 has 16 amino acids. Losses at the gene ends were 4 bases for V and 5 bases for J; bases not matched to a gene: 9. The chain's CDR3 is CASSLPGTGGYETQYF. In DNA form, the CDR3 reads TGTGCCAGCAGCCTGCCCGGGACAGGGGGCTATGAGACCCAGTACTTC.

This chain links TRBV27 with TRBJ2-5; possibly TRBD2 for D (5 bases). The tail of the sequence fits TRBJ2-7 better, so the J call may be wrong. The CDR3 runs 11 residues. The germline V gene has CDR1 MNHEY and CDR2 SMNVEV (reference sequence). The CDR3 DNA is TGTGCCAGCTTCGGAGGAAACGAGCAGTACTTC. Amino acids: CASFGGNEQYF.

This rearrangement joins TRBV7-9 to TRBJ1-5, with TRBD1 identical over 11 bases. The germline CDR1 and CDR2 sequences are SEHNR and FQNEAQ (reference sequence). The V segment lost 5 bases and the J segment 6 bases; nucleotides outside the gene matches: 3. The CDR3 extends over 14 amino acids. The CDR3 here is CASSPGTGGQPQHF. The CDR3 bases are TGTGCCAGCAGCCCCGGGACAGGGGGTCAGCCCCAGCATTTT.

The chain employs TRBV5-1 and TRBJ1-4; 7 nucleotides align to TRBD1. CDR3 length: 16 amino acids. Germline V gives CDR1 SGHRS, CDR2 YFSETQ. Trimming cost V 0 bases and J 2 bases; bases outside gene matches: 4. The CDR3 sequence: CASSLVTGATNEKLFF. CDR3 in DNA: TGCGCCAGCAGCTTGGTAACAGGGGCGACTAATGAAAAACTGTTTTTT.

This rearrangement joins TRBV18 to TRBJ1-3; a weak D match, TRBD1 (5 bases). The CDR3 length is 17 residues. V lost 5 bases to trimming and J lost 1 base, with 18 bases between them. Per germline, CDR1 KGHSH and CDR2 LQKENI. CDR3 coding DNA: TGTGCCAGCTCAGCACAGGCATCGTGGACATCTGGAAACACCATATATTTT. This encodes CASSAQASWTSGNTIYF.

The chain couples TRBV18 to TRBJ1-3; 9 positions agree with TRBD1. Germline-derived CDR1 and CDR2 are KGHSH and LQKENI. V was clipped by 5 bases and J by 2 bases; unmatched bases: 7. The CDR3 spans 16 residues. CDR3 nucleotide sequence: TGTGCCAGCTCAAAAGCCGGGACAGGGACTGGAAACACCATATATTTT. It codes for CASSKAGTGTGNTIYF.

J is TRBJ2-5 and V is TRBV10-1, with 14 positions matching TRBD2. Germline V gene lookup returns CDR1 WNHNN and CDR2 SYGVQD (reference sequence). The CDR3 loop spans 20 amino acids. The V segment lost 6 bases and the J segment 5 bases; nucleotides outside the gene matches: 20. The CDR3 sequence is CASSANRGTSGGWFGETQYF. CDR3 nucleotide sequence: TGCGCCAGCAGCGCCAACAGAGGGACTAGCGGGGGATGGTTTGGCGAGACCCAGTACTTC.

The rearrangement uses TRBV5-5 and TRBJ2-7; perhaps TRBD1 as D (5 bases). This CDR3 comprises 15 residues. Germline values: CDR1 SGHKS, CDR2 YYEKEE (reference sequence). V gave up 6 bases and J gave up 2 bases, with 18 bases separating them. The CDR3, as DNA: TGTGCCAGCAACGTAGACAGTGCCAACGCCTACGAGCAGTACTTC. Its protein product is CASNVDSANAYEQYF.